The entry below gives a single T cell receptor (beta chain) sequence along with its context. The antigen remains unidentified. J lost 2 bases, V lost 5 bases, and 8 bases had no gene match. This CDR3 region has 16 residues. From germline, CDR1 is KGHSH and CDR2 LQKENI. The sample is drawn from a study of cytomegalovirus exposure and HLA in healthy donors. General study results and limits: A reported reduction in N-insertions relative to the 666-donor mean was seen in an Asian-associated ancestry cluster in a later analysis. Association of 16,951 TCR beta sequences with HLA alleles was found at 0.05 false discovery rate in a later analysis. Reports showed the classifier diagnosing cytomegalovirus status with high specificity and sensitivity. It was 150 to 200 TCR beta chains that were listed as cytomegalovirus-associated.

Researchers ran the PCR with 60 Vbeta and 13 Jbeta primers. Only in-frame clones appear in the TCRdb table, and some are missing; sequencing was by immunoSEQ multiplex PCR. Altogether 100,000 to 150,000 clones are present, about 80% being singletons, with the ten largest covering roughly 4%. The sequence was collected from a woman in her forties in good health and CMV-seronegative. The rearrangement joins TRBV18 to TRBJ1-2, with TRBD1 identical over 10 bases. The sequencing sample was made of PBMCs. The CDR3 loop is CASSSSQGQGNYGYTF. The CDR3 DNA reads as TGTGCCAGCTCATCCTCACAGGGACAGGGGAACTATGGCTACACCTTC.